Sequencing of this T cell receptor (beta chain) was carried out in a study of cytomegalovirus exposure and HLA in healthy donors. This CDR3 has 17 amino acids. CDR1 is SQVTM, CDR2 ANQGSEA, per germline. The V and J ends lost 6 bases and 0 bases respectively, with 21 bases between them. Clones were read by immunoSEQ multiplex PCR, and TCRdb kept only the in-frame ones, dropping some. The sample shows tens of thousands of clones, approximately 95% of them seen only once. Separate from the roughly 710-subject first cohort, the approximately 120-subject validation cohort was the one that the donors belonged to.

The rearrangement joins TRBV29-1 to TRBJ2-1; TRBD1 might be the D (6 bases). Sequences were obtained from PBMCs. The receptor was isolated from a man in his late teens or twenties in good health and CMV-seropositive. The CDR3 protein is CSVAPTGFLSSYNEQFF. The DNA for the CDR3 is TGCAGCGTGGCCCCCACAGGGTTCCTGAGCTCCTACAATGAGCAGTTCTTC.